What follows are 29 T cell receptor beta chains derived from one specimen sequenced in a study of spatial heterogeneity in lung cancer. Findings and caveats of the study: One measure, the expanded intratumoral alpha and beta TCR count, tracked tumor mutation counts.

Regarding time point: sample taken at primary tumor resection. TCRdb re-called the 5' RACE reads through MiXCR, storing one row per CDR3 protein. The sample has around 12,000 distinct CDR3 sequences; around 6.3% are singletons. These TCRs are of unknown antigen specificity. The source was lung tumor tissue, collected at surgery. The receptors were sampled from a female donor with early-stage non-small cell lung cancer.

By sample share, this clonotype is medium-sized. This chain joins TRBV28 and TRBJ1-3; TRBD1 aligns across 7 bases. This CDR3 comprises 15 residues. The V and J ends lost 6 bases and 4 bases, in that order; junction bases with no gene match: 9. Per germline, CDR1 MDHEN and CDR2 SYDVKM. The CDR3 protein is CASREPRTGGNTIYF. The CDR3 nucleotides are TGTGCCAGCAGAGAGCCCAGGACAGGAGGAAACACCATATATTTT.

This clonotype was recorded many times. The V gene is TRBV28, the J gene TRBJ1-3, with D perhaps matching TRBD1 (5 bases). The CDR3 spans 16 residues. Per germline, CDR1 MDHEN and CDR2 SYDVKM. The V gene lost 8 bases and the J gene lost 0 bases, with 17 bases spanning the gap. CDR3 sequence reads: CASEEGPKNSGNTIYF. The DNA of the CDR3 is TGTGCCAGCGAGGAGGGGCCAAAAAACTCTGGAAACACCATATATTTT.

In this sample, this clonotype turned up many times. The gene calls are TRBV7-2 and TRBJ2-1; no clear D. The V end lost 0 bases, the J end lost 5 bases, and 8 bases lay between the germline ends. The CDR3 is 14 amino acids. Germline lookup yields CDR1 SGHTA and CDR2 FQGNSA. The chain's CDR3 is CASSLARTNNEQFF. CDR3 in DNA: TGTGCCAGCAGCTTAGCCAGGACGAACAATGAGCAGTTCTTC. Based on the CDR3 plus reference TRBV7-2 and TRBJ2-1, the full variable domain is GAGVSQSPSNKVTEKGKDVELRCDPISGHTALYWYRQSLGQGLEFLIYFQGNSAPDKSGLPSDRFSAERTGGSVSTLTIQRTQQEDSAVYLCASSLARTNNEQFFGPGTRLTVL.

The chain carries TRBV12-3 or TRBV12-4 and TRBJ2-7; possible D gene TRBD2, 5 bases. Deletions cut 1 base from V and 7 bases from J, with 8 bases between. The CDR3 is 12 amino acids. The CDR3 spells CASSLGPGEQYF. CDR3 nucleotides: TGTGCCAGCAGTTTAGGCCCGGGAGAGCAGTACTTC.

This clonotype qualifies as medium-sized (0.01 to 0.1%). The gene calls are TRBV20-1 and TRBJ2-7; TRBD2 might be the D (6 bases). V was cut by 2 bases and J by 4 bases, with 18 bases left in between. The germline V gene encodes CDR1 DFQATT and CDR2 SNEGSKA (reference sequence). The CDR3 consists of 15 residues. The DNA of the CDR3 is TGCAGTGCTAGACGAGGGCCTAGCGCAATATACGAGCAGTACTTC. Translated, it gives CSARRGPSAIYEQYF.

This clonotype has ten or more counts. V is TRBV27 and J is TRBJ1-4; D call uncertain. Germline V gene sequence: CDR1 MNHEY, CDR2 SMNVEV (reference sequence). This CDR3 is built from 19 residues. With 5 bases removed from V and 4 bases from J, the gap between germline ends came to 26 bases. CDR3 sequence: CASSPDPLRGRDLNEKLFF. The CDR3 bases are TGTGCCAGCAGTCCCGATCCCTTAAGAGGGAGGGATCTTAATGAAAAACTGTTTTTT.

This clonotype appeared many times. The V gene is TRBV6-2 or TRBV6-3, the J gene TRBJ2-1, with D possibly matching TRBD2 (6 bases). The germline V and J ends were trimmed by 2 bases and 12 bases, with 11 bases remaining between them. The germline CDR1 and CDR2 sequences are MNHEY and SVGEGT. This CDR3 has 12 amino acids. CDR3 sequence: CASSYGLGGQFF. For the CDR3, the DNA is TGTGCCAGCAGTTACGGCCTGGGGGGGCAGTTCTTC.

This clonotype was recorded many times. The chain joins TRBV28 to TRBJ2-2; TRBD2 is a possible D gene (6 bases). The ends were cut back, 3 bases at V and 4 bases at J, with 9 bases in the middle. Germline CDR1 and CDR2: MDHEN and SYDVKM. The CDR3 covers 14 residues. CDR3 region: CASSFLRGTGELFF. CDR3 DNA: TGTGCCAGCAGTTTCTTGCGGGGCACCGGGGAGCTGTTTTTT. Complete variable domain (other parts from reference TRBV28 and TRBJ2-2): DVKVTQSSRYLVKRTGEKVFLECVQDMDHENMFWYRQDPGLGLRLIYFSYDVKMKEKGDIPEGYSVSREKKERFSLILESASTNQTSMYLCASSFLRGTGELFFGEGSRLTVL.

The genes are TRBV11-2 and TRBJ2-2; no firm D call. This CDR3 region has 13 residues. Germline loops: CDR1 SGHAT, CDR2 FQNNGV. Trimming left V 6 bases short and J 5 bases short, with 10 bases between. The CDR3 sequence is CASSLKGTGELFF. CDR3 nucleotides: TGTGCCAGCAGTCTAAAGGGTACCGGGGAGCTGTTTTTT.

This clonotype is medium-sized within its sample. The J gene is TRBJ1-1, the V gene TRBV5-1; TRBD1 matches 8 bases. Germline CDR1 is SGHRS and CDR2 is YFSETQ. The CDR3 contains 15 residues. V was pared by 3 bases and J by 1 base, with 5 bases of the junction left unmatched. CDR3 residues: CASSSRTGKNTEAFF. The CDR3 region has the DNA TGCGCCAGCAGCTCCCGGACAGGGAAGAACACTGAAGCTTTCTTT.

This clonotype is categorized as medium-sized. This chain links TRBV11-2 with TRBJ2-2; 9 bases map to TRBD2. Trimming removed 5 bases from V and 5 bases from J; junction bases left unmatched: 3. This CDR3 comprises 14 residues. Germline CDR1 and CDR2: SGHAT and FQNNGV. The CDR3 nucleotides read TGTGCCAGCAGCGTTAGCGGGAGTACCGGGGAGCTGTTTTTT. As protein: CASSVSGSTGELFF.

Many counts were recorded for this clonotype. The genes are TRBV28 and TRBJ2-3; D gene ambiguous. In germline, CDR1 is MDHEN, CDR2 SYDVKM. V was clipped by 10 bases and J by 6 bases, with 11 bases between them. The CDR3 consists of 11 residues. The CDR3 DNA follows: TGTGCCACCCCCGAGGCGGATACGCAGTATTTT. Translation: CATPEADTQYF.

There are a few counts of this clonotype. CDR3 region: CASSPGTTTFEQYF. In DNA form, the CDR3 reads TGTGCCAGCAGCCCCGGGACTACCACTTTTGAGCAGTACTTC. The chain carries TRBV7-2 and TRBJ2-7; 7 bases are a match to TRBD2. The germline CDR1 and CDR2 sequences are SGHTA and FQGNSA. The CDR3 is 14 amino acids. V lost 5 bases to trimming and J lost 7 bases; unmatched junction nucleotides: 11.

By share, this clonotype ranks as medium-sized. This sequence joins TRBV7-3 and TRBJ2-1, with TRBD2 matching 16 bases. Germline V gene sequence: CDR1 SGHTA, CDR2 FQGTGA. This CDR3 has 19 residues. Trimming took 1 base from V and 5 from J; bases not matched to a gene: 8. The CDR3 loop is CASSLMGTSGRAVNNEQFF. CDR3 nucleotide sequence: TGTGCCAGCAGCTTAATGGGGACTAGCGGGAGGGCCGTCAACAATGAGCAGTTCTTC.

This clonotype is termed medium-sized (0.01 to 0.1%). V gene TRBV4-3 combines with J gene TRBJ2-6; D remains unclear. Per germline, CDR1 LGHNA and CDR2 YSLEER. The CDR3 has 16 residues. V lost 0 bases, J lost 2 bases, and 8 bases lay in between. CDR3 bases: TGCGCCAGCAGCCAAGAAGATCGGCCTGGGGCCAACGTCCTGACTTTC. Translating gives CASSQEDRPGANVLTF.

In its sample, this clonotype was seen many times. The chain is built from TRBV10-3 and TRBJ2-5; D is possibly TRBD1 (5 bases). Germline V gene lookup returns CDR1 ENHRY and CDR2 SYGVKD. V was clipped by 10 bases and J by 1 base, with 13 bases between them. CDR3 length: 13 amino acids. The CDR3 region has the DNA TGTGCCACCAGGTCCAGGGCCCAAGAGACCCAGTACTTC. It encodes CATRSRAQETQYF.

In its sample, this clonotype was seen many times. V gene TRBV14 combines with J gene TRBJ2-5, with D maybe TRBD1 (6 bases). The germline gives CDR1 SGHDN, CDR2 FVKESK. The V and J ends lost 4 bases and 1 base respectively, with 10 bases between them. CDR3 length: 14 amino acids. As DNA, the CDR3 is TGTGCCAGCAGCCGAAACAGGGCCCAAGAGACCCAGTACTTC. This codes for CASSRNRAQETQYF.

This clonotype showed up many times. This chain joins TRBV7-2 and TRBJ1-3; D not resolved. Germline loops: CDR1 SGHTA, CDR2 FQGNSA. V gave up 5 bases and J gave up 0 bases, with 17 bases separating them. The CDR3 sequence is 17 residues long. CDR3 region: CASSPQSTGYSGNTIYF. DNA of the CDR3: TGTGCCAGCAGCCCCCAAAGTACCGGGTACTCTGGAAACACCATATATTTT.

This clonotype is medium-sized. V and J are TRBV27 and TRBJ2-2; D is possibly TRBD2 (5 bases). Per germline, CDR1 MNHEY and CDR2 SMNVEV (reference sequence). This CDR3 contains 18 residues. Trimming left V 4 bases short and J 1 base short, with 19 bases between. CDR3 sequence reads: CASSYGLPWVQNTGELFF. The CDR3 DNA follows: TGTGCCAGCAGTTATGGACTCCCCTGGGTACAGAACACCGGGGAGCTGTTTTTT.

This clonotype was detected many times. This chain uses TRBV28 with TRBJ1-1; 9 bases align to TRBD1. This CDR3 comprises 16 residues. The germline CDR1 and CDR2 sequences are MDHEN and SYDVKM. With 6 bases clipped from V and 0 bases from J, the junction kept 8 bases outside the gene matches. The CDR3 spells CASSDGTGSMNTEAFF. The CDR3 DNA reads as TGTGCCAGCAGCGATGGGACAGGGAGCATGAACACTGAAGCTTTCTTT.

Sample share makes this clonotype medium-sized. The chain links TRBV27 to TRBJ2-1; D unresolved. The ends were cut back, 8 bases at V and 0 bases at J, with 14 bases in the middle. The CDR3 contains 15 residues. CDR1 and CDR2 from the germline V gene are MNHEY and SMNVEV (reference sequence). The CDR3 sequence: CASGYDASSYNEQFF. Here the CDR3 DNA reads TGTGCCAGCGGTTACGACGCGAGCTCCTACAATGAGCAGTTCTTC.

This clonotype has a count of ten or more. V and J are TRBV5-1 and TRBJ2-2; D is undetermined. V was clipped by 1 base and J by 8 bases, with 15 bases between them. The CDR3 is 15 residues long. The germline gives CDR1 SGHRS, CDR2 YFSETQ. The DNA of the CDR3 is TGCGCCAGCAGCTTGACGACTCCGAATCTAGGGGAGCTGTTTTTT. Its protein is CASSLTTPNLGELFF.

This clonotype was seen ten or more times. The chain has TRBV7-9 and TRBJ2-7, with 8 nucleotides matching TRBD1. The CDR3 sequence is 14 residues long. Germline values: CDR1 SEHNR, CDR2 FQNEAQ (reference sequence). V shed 2 bases, J shed 2 bases, and the junction held 2 bases outside the gene matches. For the CDR3, the DNA is TGTGCCAGCAGCTTACAGGGGGCTCCCTACGAGCAGTACTTC. This translates into CASSLQGAPYEQYF.

This clonotype has ten or more counts. The CDR3 DNA follows: TGTGCCAGCATGGCCCAGGGGGCCTACGAGCAGTACTTC. Protein: CASMAQGAYEQYF. The chain is built from TRBV2 and TRBJ2-7; 7 bases line up with TRBD1. The CDR3 sequence is 13 residues long. CDR1 is SNHLY, CDR2 FYNNEI, per germline. Losses at the gene ends were 7 bases for V and 2 bases for J; bases not matched to a gene: 5.

In its sample, this clonotype was seen a few times. The V and J genes are TRBV4-2 and TRBJ1-5; 8 bases are a match to TRBD1. This CDR3 spans 15 amino acids. Germline trimming cut 1 base from V and 3 bases from J; bases unmatched to any gene: 2. Germline V gives CDR1 LGHNA, CDR2 YNFKEQ. CDR3 nucleotide sequence: TGTGCCAGCAGCCAAGCTCAGGGGGCCAATCAGCCCCAGCATTTT. Protein: CASSQAQGANQPQHF.

This clonotype was recorded at least ten times. This sequence joins TRBV7-9 and TRBJ2-7; a weak D match, TRBD2 (5 bases). The CDR3 runs 13 residues. Trimming pared 5 bases from V and 3 bases from J, leaving 11 bases between. Germline V gene data show CDR1 as SEHNR and CDR2 as FQNEAQ (reference sequence). The CDR3 is CASSPSSYYEQYF. CDR3 nucleotides: TGTGCCAGCAGCCCCTCTAGCTACTACGAGCAGTACTTC. The full variable domain, completed using reference TRBV7-9 and TRBJ2-7, is DTGVSQNPRHKITKRGQNVTFRCDPISEHNRLYWYRQTLGQGPEFLTYFQNEAQLEKSRLLSDRFSAERPKGSFSTLEIQRTEQGDSAMYLCASSPSSYYEQYFGPGTRLTVT.

This clonotype has at least ten counts. The chain couples TRBV18 to TRBJ2-2; D perhaps matches TRBD2 (5 bases). V was pared by 4 bases and J by 5 bases, with 8 bases between. Germline CDR1 is KGHSH and CDR2 is LQKENI. The CDR3 consists of 13 residues. The CDR3 DNA is TGTGCCAGCTCACGTTCGGGGACCGGGGAGCTGTTTTTT. Residues: CASSRSGTGELFF.

This clonotype was observed many times. The chain combines TRBV5-4 with TRBJ1-6; tentative D call: TRBD1 (6 bases). V gave up 4 bases and J gave up 9 bases, with 20 bases separating them. There are 16 residues in the CDR3. Germline CDR1 and CDR2: SGHNT and YYREEE (reference sequence). The CDR3 sequence: CASSIGTSNALSPLHF. CDR3 coding DNA: TGTGCCAGCAGCATTGGGACATCAAATGCCCTTTCACCCCTCCACTTT.

This sequence joins TRBV10-3 and TRBJ1-5; tentative D call: TRBD1 (5 bases). The CDR3 contains 14 residues. The V gene's germline CDR1 is ENHRY and CDR2 SYGVKD. V lost 3 bases and J lost 2, with 8 bases in between. This CDR3 reads CAISERGGNQPQHF. The CDR3 nucleotides read TGTGCCATCAGTGAAAGGGGAGGCAATCAGCCCCAGCATTTT.